Given below is one T cell receptor beta chain in context. The antigen remains undetermined. Carrying unique molecular identifiers, the cDNA also gained a universal primer site through template switching. In TCRdb, the 5' RACE reads were re-called with MiXCR into one record per CDR3 protein. The sample lists 1.5 million to 2 million distinct CDR3 sequences; around a third were seen once. This sample is drawn from a study of identical twins. Notes on the study in general: With abundant cord blood beta clonotypes, insertions were fewer; memory repertoires showed no such pattern. Where beta out-of-frame sequences were concerned, excess twin sharing was weaker. Cross-sectional statistical analysis, not tracking of the same donors, underpinned the conclusions.

This CDR3 has 14 amino acids. V lost 2 bases to trimming and J lost 2 bases, with 11 bases between them. The germline V gene encodes CDR1 DFQATT and CDR2 SNEGSKA (reference sequence). The V gene is TRBV20-1, the J gene TRBJ2-3; D assignment may be TRBD1 or TRBD2 (6 bases each). This clonotype was sampled from a newborn girl in good health. Material for sequencing was cord blood. CDR3 in amino acids: CSARRGPITDTQYF. The CDR3 bases are TGCAGTGCTAGACGGGGGCCTATCACAGATACGCAGTATTTT.